The 14 T cell receptor beta chains given below trace back to one sample, sequenced in a study of blood T cell repertoires in COVID-19. Data came from immunoSEQ multiplex PCR; TCRdb stores just in-frame clones and leaves some out. The table records 230,000 or so clones, roughly 79% of them present only once. Sequences were obtained from peripheral blood. Receptors were obtained from a woman over 75 with COVID-19, enrolled during active disease.

The V gene is TRBV19, the J gene TRBJ1-5; D may be TRBD1 (6 bases). The V and J ends lost 6 bases and 4 bases respectively, with 13 bases between them. The CDR3 covers 14 residues. The germline V gene encodes CDR1 LNHDA and CDR2 SQIVND (reference sequence). The CDR3 sequence is CASRSTGRNQPQHF. The CDR3 region has the DNA TGTGCCAGTAGGTCCACAGGGCGAAATCAGCCCCAGCATTTT.

The chain has TRBV5-1 and TRBJ2-7; TRBD2 aligns across 8 bases. J gave up 0 bases and V 5 bases, and 4 bases lay outside the gene matches. The CDR3 has 14 amino acids. CDR1 and CDR2 (germline): SGHRS, YFSETQ. In DNA, the CDR3 is TGCGCCAGCAGGCATAGCGGGGACTCCTACGAGCAGTACTTC. Protein: CASRHSGDSYEQYF.

This chain uses TRBV27 with TRBJ1-1; 9 bases agree with TRBD1. J was trimmed by 6 bases and V by 5 bases; bases with no gene match: 10. The CDR3 contains 15 residues. Germline-derived CDR1 and CDR2 are MNHEY and SMNVEV (reference sequence). CDR3 sequence reads: CASSRQGQGIAEAFF. Here the CDR3 DNA reads TGTGCCAGCAGTCGACAGGGACAGGGTATCGCTGAAGCTTTCTTT.

The count of this clone is one. CDR3 residues: CASRGGSTDTQYF. The CDR3 nucleotides are TGTGCCAGCAGGGGGGGGAGCACAGATACGCAGTATTTT. The V gene is TRBV2, the J gene TRBJ2-3; 7 bases are shared with TRBD2. V shed 6 bases and J 0 bases; nucleotides not matched to a gene: 0. Germline CDR1 and CDR2: SNHLY and FYNNEI. The CDR3 runs to 13 residues.

This clone has only one observation. The V call is TRBV23-1, the J call TRBJ2-5, with a possible D match to TRBD1 (6 bases). TRBV23-1 is sorted into the ORF group, with uncertain function. The CDR3 totals 15 residues. The ends were cut back, 1 base at V and 4 bases at J, with 13 bases in the middle. CDR3 coding DNA: TGCGCCAGCAGTCAATATGAGACAGGAGGAGAGACCCAGTACTTC. Protein sequence: CASSQYETGGETQYF.

The chain employs TRBV24-1 and TRBJ2-5, with 9 bases fitting TRBD1. CDR1 is KGHDR, CDR2 SFDVKD, per germline. V gave up 2 bases and J gave up 7 bases; unmatched junction bases: 7. The CDR3 totals 15 residues. The CDR3 loop is CATSDSTTGGGTQYF. The CDR3 region has the DNA TGTGCCACCAGTGATTCAACGACAGGGGGGGGGACCCAGTACTTC.

The rearrangement links TRBV3-1 (or the pseudogene TRBV3-2) to TRBJ2-1, with 7 positions matching TRBD2. The CDR3 extends over 13 amino acids. V dropped 0 bases and J dropped 8; count of bases not matched to a gene: 1. Germline CDR1 reads LGHDT; CDR2 reads YNNKEL (reference sequence). The CDR3 here is CASSQDAGDEQFF. CDR3 DNA: TGTGCCAGCAGCCAAGATGCGGGAGATGAGCAGTTCTTC.

The rearrangement uses TRBV7-8 and TRBJ1-5, with TRBD1 matching 10 bases. CDR3 length equals 17 residues. Trimming took 5 bases from V and 2 from J; bases not matched to a gene: 9. CDR1 is SGHVS and CDR2 is FQNEAQ in the germline V gene. The CDR3 DNA follows: TGTGCCAGCAGCACCGGGACAGGGGACTGGGGCAATCAGCCCCAGCATTTT. Amino acid sequence: CASSTGTGDWGNQPQHF.

This chain links TRBV7-2 with TRBJ1-2; 8 bases match TRBD1. CDR3 length equals 16 residues. Germline loops: CDR1 SGHTA, CDR2 FQGNSA. With V trimmed by 5 bases and J by 2 bases, 10 bases remained unmatched. The CDR3 DNA reads as TGTGCCAGCAGCCTCTACGGACAGGGAGGGAACTATGGCTACACCTTC. Its protein product is CASSLYGQGGNYGYTF.

This clone was counted between two and nine times. The rearrangement joins TRBV19 to TRBJ2-7, with 10 bases aligning to TRBD1. Germline assignment: CDR1 LNHDA and CDR2 SQIVND (reference sequence). The CDR3 runs to 19 residues. Trimming at V came to 4 bases and at J to 1 base, leaving 16 bases not matched to a gene. Written as DNA, the CDR3 is TGTGCCAGTAGTAGACTAGGTGGGACAGGGGATTCAAGGTCCTACGAGCAGTACTTC. Protein: CASSRLGGTGDSRSYEQYF.

This chain joins TRBV18 and TRBJ2-3; TRBD2 agrees at 11 bases. The junction had 5 bases not matched to a gene; V was cut back by 4 bases and J by 2 bases. Germline-derived CDR1 and CDR2 are KGHSH and LQKENI. CDR3 size: 16 residues. CDR3 DNA sequence: TGTGCCAGCTCACGCGGACTAGCGGGCAACACAGATACGCAGTATTTT. Amino acid sequence: CASSRGLAGNTDTQYF.

The CDR3: CASSRNTGTTNEQFF. The CDR3 nucleotides read TGTGCCAGCAGCCGTAATACGGGGACAACCAATGAGCAGTTCTTC. The V and J genes are TRBV7-3 and TRBJ2-1; D might be TRBD1 (6 bases). Germline V gene lookup returns CDR1 SGHTA and CDR2 FQGTGA. V lost 5 bases and J 6 bases, leaving 17 bases between the germline ends. The CDR3 covers 15 residues.

In regard to this clone: The same CDR3 is also encoded by other DNA sequences in this sample. Written as DNA, the CDR3 is TGTGCCAGCAGTCTCGGACAGGGAAGCAATCAGCCCCAGCATTTT. It codes for CASSLGQGSNQPQHF. The chain is built from TRBV7-9 and TRBJ1-5; 8 bases fit TRBD1. Germline trimming cut 6 bases from V and 1 base from J; bases unmatched to any gene: 5. CDR3 length: 15 residues. Germline V CDR1 and CDR2: SEHNR, FQNEAQ (reference sequence).

V is TRBV9 and J is TRBJ1-6; a possible D gene is TRBD1 (5 bases). Germline assignment: CDR1 SGDLS and CDR2 YYNGEE. The V gene lost 3 bases and the J gene lost 6 bases, with 10 bases spanning the gap. The CDR3 loop spans 14 amino acids. The CDR3 DNA reads as TGTGCCAGCAGCGCGACAGTGGGTAATTCACCCCTCCACTTT. This encodes CASSATVGNSPLHF.